This T cell receptor (beta chain) was found in a study of CD8 T cells in Susac syndrome (dated by TCRdb to between 2019 and 2020). With respect to the entire study: Whether CD8+ T cell activation and differentiation in Susac syndrome was antigen driven was tested using repertoire sequencing. CD8+ T cell repertoire clonality was compared between approximately 12 healthy donors, approximately 14 Susac syndrome patients and fewer than 19 multiple sclerosis patients.

V lost 5 bases and J lost 0 bases; the stretch between them is 8 bases long. The CDR3 measures 14 amino acids from cysteine to phenylalanine. The kept DNA is CDR3 alone, 42 bases in frame from the first base. In the germline V gene (reference sequence), CDR1 corresponds to SEHNR and CDR2 to FQNEAQ. High-throughput TCR beta sequencing profiled peripheral blood CD8+ and CD4+ T cells from healthy donors, Susac syndrome patients and multiple sclerosis patients. The multiple sclerosis controls were treatment-naive patients whose relapsing-remitting disease, either stable or active, fulfilled the revised McDonald criteria. Bulk CD8+ and CD4+ T cells were purified magnetically by negative isolation, whereas CD8+ TEMRA cells were enriched by FACS. Blood was collected in EDTA tubes and processed within 24 hours, with PBMCs isolated through density gradient centrifugation. PBMCs intended for TCR sequencing were frozen in liquid nitrogen and were later thawed in a 37 degrees C water bath. A purity of at least 90% was achieved for sorted or isolated CD4+, CD8+ and CD8+ TEMRA cells.

The research as a whole found: The number of individuals in the TCR sequencing and HLA analysis was acknowledged as relatively small.

Concerning this clonotype itself: This clone's antigen is unknown. Base qualities are missing; no much larger clone stands one base away.

RNA was extracted with the RNeasy kit and about 0.45 to 1 ug was reverse transcribed using random hexamers. The immunoSEQ multiplex PCR assay, covering 54 Vbeta and 13 Jbeta segments, was used to amplify TCR beta CDR3 regions. Bias from PCR amplification was corrected by using a synthetic template baseline for primer optimization and for computational correction. The published analysis was carried out like this. Reads were annotated to V, D and J genes according to IMGT and were analyzed with immunoSEQ Analyzer, with only productive sequences retained. Clonality was calculated as one minus the Shannon entropy normalized by log2 of the number of productive unique sequences. Public and private clones were assessed among the 100 most prevalent clones of each patient and control. Clones were defined as Susac-specific when absent from the healthy and MS cohorts, from approximately 970 published viral clones and from other ImmuneACCESS disease sequences. TCRdb ran its own pipeline on the public reads, namely fastp trimming at Q25 and MiXCR clone calling, and kept in-frame beta chains. Identical CDR3 proteins give one entry, which carries the most common genes and DNA. None of the V and J calls come from the authors' own analysis; TCRdb made them. The sample data list around 79,000 distinct CDR3 sequences, and roughly 94% of these were observed just once. The ten biggest clones cover 0.3% to 0.45% of the sample.

Recombination connected TRBV7-9 to TRBJ2-1, with an unclear D gene assignment. The sequence was obtained from a human donor with multiple sclerosis. The sample comprised CD8+ T cells from PBMCs. The nucleotides read TGTGCCAGCAGCCCACCGGGCTCCTACAATGAGCAGTTCTTC. It codes for CASSPPGSYNEQFF.